This T cell receptor beta chain was sequenced in a study of CD8+CD57+ T cells in acquired aplastic anemia. Study summary: 3 to 4 ug was the average amount of DNA from sorted CD4+ and CD8+ cells. Read counts for CD4+ cells (from healthy donors) averaged roughly 11 million.

V was trimmed by 4 bases and J by 0 bases, leaving 13 bases between them. Germline assignment: CDR1 SGHVS and CDR2 FQNEAQ. The CDR3 has 15 amino acids. This clonotype was detected ten times or more. Its target is unknown. Study-level results: No significant difference in CD8+ Simpson's diversity was found between patients and controls. About 30 CD8+ CDR3 sequences occurred in both the patients and the controls.

For CDR3 and TCR beta VDJ profiling, genomic DNA was the template used. TCRdb re-analysed the reads in MiXCR, keeping a single row per CDR3 protein. Of 200,000 to 250,000 distinct CDR3 sequences listed, almost 35% are singletons. Sequencing input: sorted CD4+, CD8+, or CD8+CD57+ T cells (not recorded which) from PBMCs. This TCR was recovered from a human donor in good health, serving as a control. The V and J genes are TRBV7-8 and TRBJ2-7; D may match TRBD1 or TRBD2 (5 bases each). The CDR3 loop is CASSSSRDRSYEQYF. CDR3 sequence (DNA): TGTGCCAGCAGCTCGTCCCGGGACCGCTCCTACGAGCAGTACTTC.